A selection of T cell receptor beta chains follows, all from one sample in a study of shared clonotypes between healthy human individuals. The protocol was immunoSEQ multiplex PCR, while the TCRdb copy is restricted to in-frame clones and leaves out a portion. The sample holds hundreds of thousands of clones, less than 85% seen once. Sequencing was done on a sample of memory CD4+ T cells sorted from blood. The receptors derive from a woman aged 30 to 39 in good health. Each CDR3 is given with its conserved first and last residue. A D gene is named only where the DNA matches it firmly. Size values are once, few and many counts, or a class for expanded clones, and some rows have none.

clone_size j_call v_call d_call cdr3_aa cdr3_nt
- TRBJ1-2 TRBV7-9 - CASGLLRGASFYGYTF TGTGCCAGCGGCCTCCTACGGGGGGCCTCCTTCTATGGCTACACCTTC
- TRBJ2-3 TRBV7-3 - CASSLNQGGAQYF TGTGCCAGCAGCTTAAATCAAGGTGGCGCGCAGTATTTT
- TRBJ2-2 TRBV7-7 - CASSLDDTGELFF TGTGCCAGCAGCTTAGACGACACCGGGGAGCTGTTTTTT
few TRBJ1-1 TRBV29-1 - CSASTFSPGGEAFF TGCAGCGCCTCAACTTTTTCGCCGGGAGGTGAAGCTTTCTTT
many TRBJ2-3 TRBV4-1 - CASSHTRQPPRDTQYF TGCGCCAGCAGCCATACCAGACAGCCCCCTCGGGATACGCAGTATTTT
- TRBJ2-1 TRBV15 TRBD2 CATSSPGLAGGDEQFF TGTGCCACCAGCAGTCCTGGACTAGCGGGAGGGGATGAGCAGTTCTTC
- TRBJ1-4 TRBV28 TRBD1 CASKIQGNLEKLFF TGTGCCAGCAAGATACAGGGGAATCTCGAAAAACTGTTTTTT
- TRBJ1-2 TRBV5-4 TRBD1 CASSFGTGGFGYTF TGTGCCAGCAGCTTCGGGACAGGGGGGTTTGGCTACACCTTC
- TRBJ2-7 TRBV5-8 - CASSLQVISYEQYF TGTGCCAGCAGCTTACAGGTTATCTCCTACGAGCAGTACTTC
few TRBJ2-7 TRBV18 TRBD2 CASSPGGVGYEQYF TGTGCCAGCTCACCCGGGGGGGTAGGCTACGAGCAGTACTTC
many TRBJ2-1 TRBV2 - CASPATVSYNEQFF TGTGCCAGCCCCGCGACAGTCTCCTACAATGAGCAGTTCTTC
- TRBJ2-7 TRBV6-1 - CASSVETGSYEQYF TGTGCCAGCAGTGTCGAGACAGGCTCCTACGAGCAGTACTTC
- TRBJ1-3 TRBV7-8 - CASSSQFSRNTIYF TGTGCCAGCAGCTCCCAATTTTCTAGAAACACCATATATTTT
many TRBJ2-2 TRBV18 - CASSPVRDNTGELFF TGTGCCAGCTCACCAGTCAGGGATAACACCGGGGAGCTGTTTTTT
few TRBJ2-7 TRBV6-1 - CASSETSYEQYF TGTGCCAGCAGTGAAACGTCCTACGAGCAGTACTTC
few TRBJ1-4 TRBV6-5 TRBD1 CASSYREGTDNEKLFF TGTGCCAGCAGTTACCGAGAAGGGACAGATAATGAAAAACTGTTTTTT
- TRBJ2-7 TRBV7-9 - CASSRIQGFHEQYF TGTGCCAGCAGCCGCATTCAGGGTTTCCACGAGCAGTACTTC
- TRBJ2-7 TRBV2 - CASRTRAYEQYF TGTGCCAGCAGGACCCGGGCCTACGAGCAGTACTTC
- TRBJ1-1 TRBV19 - CASQPGGAVVNTEAFF TGTGCCAGTCAACCGGGGGGGGCCGTTGTGAACACTGAAGCTTTCTTT
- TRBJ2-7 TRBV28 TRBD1 CASSLLGQGSGEQYF TGTGCCAGCAGTTTACTGGGACAGGGGTCGGGCGAGCAGTACTTC
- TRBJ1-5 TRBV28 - CASRSGTVNQPQHF TGTGCCAGCAGGTCCGGGACGGTCAATCAGCCCCAGCATTTT
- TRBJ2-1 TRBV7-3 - CASSLRQMSSYNEQFF TGTGCCAGCAGCTTGCGACAGATGAGCTCCTACAATGAGCAGTTCTTC
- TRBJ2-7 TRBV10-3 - CAISVSFSSSYEQYF TGTGCCATCAGTGTGAGCTTCTCAAGCTCCTACGAGCAGTACTTC
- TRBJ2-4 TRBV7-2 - CASSSTVLAKNIQYF TGTGCCAGCAGCTCGACAGTGCTAGCCAAAAACATTCAGTACTTC
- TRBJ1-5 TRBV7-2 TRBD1 CASSLNNRGGEPQHF TGTGCCAGCAGCCTCAACAACAGGGGGGGTGAGCCCCAGCATTTT
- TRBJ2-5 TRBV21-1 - CASSNSGGSGSQETQYF TGTGCCAGCAGCAACTCCGGGGGTAGCGGGAGCCAAGAGACCCAGTACTTC
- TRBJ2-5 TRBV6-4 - CASSEAGGPQETQYF TGTGCCAGCAGTGAAGCAGGAGGGCCCCAAGAGACCCAGTACTTC
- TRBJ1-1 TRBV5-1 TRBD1 CASSLDQGDTEAFF TGCGCCAGCAGCTTGGACCAGGGGGACACTGAAGCTTTCTTT
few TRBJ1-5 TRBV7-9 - CASSQDGDYQPQHF TGTGCCAGCAGCCAGGACGGAGACTATCAGCCCCAGCATTTT
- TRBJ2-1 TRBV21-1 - CASSIGTSGSRYEQFF TGTGCCAGCAGCATCGGGACTAGCGGGAGCAGGTATGAGCAGTTCTTC
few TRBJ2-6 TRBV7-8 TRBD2 CASSLDPLAGAGANVLTF TGTGCCAGCAGCTTAGACCCACTAGCGGGAGCTGGGGCCAACGTCCTGACTTTC
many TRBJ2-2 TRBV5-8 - CASRRFEGSNTGELFF TGTGCCAGCAGGCGGTTCGAGGGGAGCAACACCGGGGAGCTGTTTTTT
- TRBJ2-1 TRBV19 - CASSLQTAYNEQFF TGTGCCAGTAGTCTTCAAACAGCGTACAATGAGCAGTTCTTC
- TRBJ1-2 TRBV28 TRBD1 CASRTGGIYGYTF TGTGCCAGCAGGACAGGGGGGATCTATGGCTACACCTTC
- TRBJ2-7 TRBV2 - CASENYQSYEQYF TGTGCCAGCGAGAACTACCAGTCCTACGAGCAGTACTTC
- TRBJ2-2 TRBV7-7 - CASSPGYAGELFF TGTGCCAGCAGCCCCGGGTACGCCGGGGAGCTGTTTTTT
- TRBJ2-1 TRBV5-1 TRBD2 CASSLGPSGISNEQFF TGCGCCAGCAGCTTGGGTCCTAGCGGGATAAGCAATGAGCAGTTCTTC
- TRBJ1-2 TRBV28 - CASSQGRIGYTF TGTGCCAGCAGTCAGGGGCGTATTGGCTACACCTTC
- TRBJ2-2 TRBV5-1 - CASSLVRGTNTGELFF TGCGCCAGCAGCTTGGTTCGGGGGACGAACACCGGGGAGCTGTTTTTT
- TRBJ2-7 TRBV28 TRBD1 CASRPPGTGYYEQYF TGTGCCAGCAGACCCCCCGGGACAGGGTACTACGAGCAGTACTTC
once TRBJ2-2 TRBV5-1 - CASSLIMGADTGELFF TGCGCCAGCAGCTTGATTATGGGGGCCGACACCGGGGAGCTGTTTTTT
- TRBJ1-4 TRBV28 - CASSSSRHRVYEKLFF TGTGCCAGCAGTTCCTCACGTCACAGGGTTTACGAAAAACTGTTTTTT